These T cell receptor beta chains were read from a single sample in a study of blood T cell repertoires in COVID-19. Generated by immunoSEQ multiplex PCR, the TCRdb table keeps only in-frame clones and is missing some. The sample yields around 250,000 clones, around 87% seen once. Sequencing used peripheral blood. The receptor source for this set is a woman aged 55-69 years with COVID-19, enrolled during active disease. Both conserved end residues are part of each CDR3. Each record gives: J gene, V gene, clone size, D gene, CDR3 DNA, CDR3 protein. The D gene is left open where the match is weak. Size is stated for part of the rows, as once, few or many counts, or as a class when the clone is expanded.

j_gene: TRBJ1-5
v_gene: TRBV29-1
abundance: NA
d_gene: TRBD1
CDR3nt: TGCAGCGTTCGGAACAGGGGGGGAAATCAGCCCCAGCATTTT
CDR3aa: CSVRNRGGNQPQHF

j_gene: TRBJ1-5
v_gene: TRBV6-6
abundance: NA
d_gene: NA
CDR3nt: TGTGCCAGCTACATATCAGGGGTTAGCAATCAGCCCCAGCATTTT
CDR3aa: CASYISGVSNQPQHF

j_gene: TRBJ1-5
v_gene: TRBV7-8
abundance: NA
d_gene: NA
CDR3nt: TGTGCCAGCAGCTTGGGGTCGGGGGAGTCCCAGCATTTT
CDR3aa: CASSLGSGESQHF

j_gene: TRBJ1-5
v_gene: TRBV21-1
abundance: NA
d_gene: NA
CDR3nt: TGTGCCAGCAGCAAAGAGTCGGGCCGGGGGGTATGGGCCCAGCATTTT
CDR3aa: CASSKESGRGVWAQHF

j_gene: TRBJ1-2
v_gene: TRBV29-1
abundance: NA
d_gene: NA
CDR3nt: TGCAGCGCCGTAGGAATGGGGGGAAACTATGGCTACACCTTC
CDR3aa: CSAVGMGGNYGYTF

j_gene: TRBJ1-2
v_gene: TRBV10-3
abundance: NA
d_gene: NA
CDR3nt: TGTGCCATCAGTGGGACGACGGCGGGGACTAACTATGGCTACACCTTC
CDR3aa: CAISGTTAGTNYGYTF

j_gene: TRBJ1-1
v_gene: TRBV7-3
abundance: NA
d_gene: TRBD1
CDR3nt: TGTGCCAGCAGCGCACAGGGGGCGGACACTGAAGCTTTCTTT
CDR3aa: CASSAQGADTEAFF

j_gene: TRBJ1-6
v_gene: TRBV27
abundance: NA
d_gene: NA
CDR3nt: TGTGCCAGCACCTCGACTACAGGGAATAATTCACCCCTCCACTTT
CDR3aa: CASTSTTGNNSPLHF

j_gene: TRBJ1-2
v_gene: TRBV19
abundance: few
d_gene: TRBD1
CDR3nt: TGTGCCAGTACCCCGGGACAGGGGGCCTTACCCTATGGCTACACCTTC
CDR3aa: CASTPGQGALPYGYTF

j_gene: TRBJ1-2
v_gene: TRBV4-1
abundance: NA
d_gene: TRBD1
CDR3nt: TGCGCCAGCAGCCAAGAATCCAGGGGGAACTATGGCTACACCTTC
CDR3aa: CASSQESRGNYGYTF

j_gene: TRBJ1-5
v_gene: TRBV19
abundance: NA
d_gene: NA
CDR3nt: TGTGCCAGTAGTACCCGGGGGGGCGCAGCTTCAAATCAGCCCCAGCATTTT
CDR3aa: CASSTRGGAASNQPQHF

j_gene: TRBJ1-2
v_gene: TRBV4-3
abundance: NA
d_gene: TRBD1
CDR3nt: TGCGCCAGCAGCCGAGGACAGGGTGGGGACTATGGCTACACCTTC
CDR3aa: CASSRGQGGDYGYTF

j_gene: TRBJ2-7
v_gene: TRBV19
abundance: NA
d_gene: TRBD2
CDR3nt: TGTGCCAGTAGTATCAATGGCCTAGCGGGGGCAGAGCAGTACTTC
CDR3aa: CASSINGLAGAEQYF

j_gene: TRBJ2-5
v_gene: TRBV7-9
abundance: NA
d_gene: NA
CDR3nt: TGTGCCAGCAGCTTAGACGGGTTCCAAGAGACCCAGTACTTC
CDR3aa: CASSLDGFQETQYF

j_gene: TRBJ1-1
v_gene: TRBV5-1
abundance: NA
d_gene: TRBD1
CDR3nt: TGCGCCAGCAGGGCGCAGGGGGGCACTGAAGCTTTCTTT
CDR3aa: CASRAQGGTEAFF

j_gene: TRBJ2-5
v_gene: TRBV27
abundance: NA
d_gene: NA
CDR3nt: TGTGCCAGCAAACACCGAGCGGACCAAGAGACCCAGTACTTC
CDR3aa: CASKHRADQETQYF

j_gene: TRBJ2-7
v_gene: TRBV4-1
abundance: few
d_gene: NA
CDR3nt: TGCGCCAGCAGCCAAGATTACAACCCTTCCTACGAGCAGTACTTC
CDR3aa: CASSQDYNPSYEQYF

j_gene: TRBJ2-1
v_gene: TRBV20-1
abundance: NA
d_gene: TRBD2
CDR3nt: TGCAGTGCTAGTGTTCCCCTAGCGGATAGGAACAATGAGCAGTTCTTC
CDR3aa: CSASVPLADRNNEQFF

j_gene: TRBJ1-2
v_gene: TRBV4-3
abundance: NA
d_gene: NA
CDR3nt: TGCGCCAGCAGCCAAGAGTGGCAGAACTATGGCTACACCTTC
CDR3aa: CASSQEWQNYGYTF

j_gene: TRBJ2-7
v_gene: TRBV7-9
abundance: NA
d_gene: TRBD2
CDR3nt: TGTGCCAGCAGCTTAGACTCCCGCGGGGGTTACGAGCAGTACTTC
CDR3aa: CASSLDSRGGYEQYF

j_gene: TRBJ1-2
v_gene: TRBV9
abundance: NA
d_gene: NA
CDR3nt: TGTGCCAGCAGCCCCCGCGGTCTCCACTATGGCTACACCTTC
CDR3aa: CASSPRGLHYGYTF

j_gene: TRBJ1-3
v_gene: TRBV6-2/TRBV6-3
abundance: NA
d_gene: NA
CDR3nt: TGTGCCAGCAGTCTGGGAAACACCATATATTTT
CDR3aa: CASSLGNTIYF

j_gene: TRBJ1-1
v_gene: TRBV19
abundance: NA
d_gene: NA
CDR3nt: TGTGCCAGTAGTGTAGCCCCCTCAGGGGTTACTGAAGCTTTCTTT
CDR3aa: CASSVAPSGVTEAFF

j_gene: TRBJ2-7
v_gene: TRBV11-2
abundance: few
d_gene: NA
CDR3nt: TGTGCCAGCAGCTTAGCAGGGTTTCCCTACGAGCAGTACTTC
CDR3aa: CASSLAGFPYEQYF

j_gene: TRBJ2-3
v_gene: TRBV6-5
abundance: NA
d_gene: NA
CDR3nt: TGTGCCAGCAGTCTGACGGGAGCTAGCACAGATACGCAGTATTTT
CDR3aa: CASSLTGASTDTQYF

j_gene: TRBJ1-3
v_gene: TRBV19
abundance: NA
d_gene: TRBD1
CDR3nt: TGTGCCAGTAGTCCCGGGACAGGGGCTGGAAACACCATATATTTT
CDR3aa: CASSPGTGAGNTIYF